Following are 17 T cell receptor beta chains from one sample sequenced in a study of liver allograft versus peripheral blood T cells. Whole-study context: Comparing T cell receptor repertoires in transplanted livers with those in recipients' peripheral blood was part of the design.

Each CDR3 protein is one row after TCRdb ran MiXCR on the reads. The data show around 12,000 distinct CDR3 sequences, approximately 19% seen once. The receptor set was obtained from a human patient who had a liver transplant. Part of the T cell pool may stem from the graft donor.

This rearrangement joins TRBV28 to TRBJ1-2; D ambiguous. V was pared by 5 bases and J by 8 bases, with 15 bases between. The V gene's germline CDR1 is MDHEN and CDR2 SYDVKM. The length of the CDR3 is 13 residues. CDR3 residues: CASSLDVGGGYTF. The CDR3 DNA follows: TGTGCCAGCAGTCTGGACGTCGGCGGAGGCTACACCTTC.

This chain joins TRBV7-9 and TRBJ1-1; a possible D gene is TRBD1 (5 bases). V was clipped by 2 bases and J by 4 bases, with 11 bases between them. The CDR3 is 14 amino acids. The germline gives CDR1 SEHNR, CDR2 FQNEAQ (reference sequence). The CDR3 spells CASSLSGRGTEAFF. The CDR3 nucleotides read TGTGCCAGCAGCTTATCGGGGAGGGGCACTGAAGCTTTCTTT.

For the CDR3, the DNA is TGTGCCAGCAGTTTAAATCTGGAAGATACGCAGTATTTT. Translating gives CASSLNLEDTQYF. V gene TRBV12-3 or TRBV12-4 combines with J gene TRBJ2-3; no firm D call. The CDR3 spans 13 residues. Trimming removed 2 bases from V and 5 bases from J, with 8 bases in between.

This clonotype appeared a few times. The chain couples TRBV20-1 to TRBJ2-5; TRBD2 agrees at 9 bases. V lost 1 base to trimming and J lost 1 base; unmatched junction nucleotides: 1. This CDR3 is 14 amino acids long. CDR1 DFQATT and CDR2 SNEGSKA come from the germline V gene (reference sequence). Here the CDR3 DNA reads TGCAGTGCTAGAGTGACTAGCGGCCAAGAGACCCAGTACTTC. It specifies CSARVTSGQETQYF.

This rearrangement joins TRBV28 to TRBJ2-7, with D perhaps matching TRBD2 (5 bases). From germline, CDR1 is MDHEN and CDR2 SYDVKM. The CDR3 has 14 amino acids. Trimming left V 3 bases short and J 3 bases short, with 12 bases between. The CDR3 DNA reads as TGTGCCAGCAGTTTGCCCGGGAAGATCTACGAGCAGTACTTC. Translated: CASSLPGKIYEQYF.

J is TRBJ1-5 and V is TRBV24-1, with D unresolved. This CDR3 region has 13 residues. V lost 5 bases, J lost 3 bases, and 7 bases lay in between. CDR1 and CDR2 from the germline V gene are KGHDR and SFDVKD. This CDR3 reads CATSGGYNQPQHF. The CDR3 nucleotides read TGTGCCACCAGTGGAGGCTACAATCAGCCCCAGCATTTT.

In its sample, this clonotype ranks as medium-sized. The chain employs TRBV29-1 and TRBJ2-7; D gene unclear. The CDR3 totals 13 residues. Trimming removed 7 bases from V and 4 bases from J, with 17 bases in between. From germline, CDR1 is SQVTM and CDR2 ANQGSEA. The CDR3 DNA reads as TGCAGCGCCGTGGGTGACGGAGCATACGAGCAGTACTTC. Protein product: CSAVGDGAYEQYF.

To note about this clonotype: At one end the junction does not follow the germline gene, possibly because of a read error. The chain is built from TRBV28 and TRBJ2-1; D is unresolved. The CDR3 covers 12 residues. Looked up from germline, CDR1 is MDHEN and CDR2 is SYDVKM. CDR3 residues: CASRILGNEQLF. In DNA, the CDR3 is TGTGCCAGCAGAATCCTGGGCAATGAGCAGTTATTC.

This clonotype showed up just a few times. V is TRBV28 and J is TRBJ1-6; D call uncertain. This CDR3 is built from 18 residues. CDR1 and CDR2 (germline): MDHEN, SYDVKM. V was shortened by 3 bases and J by 1 base, with 16 bases between the two germline ends. CDR3 sequence: CASSFGVTRGSYNSPLHF. CDR3 bases: TGTGCCAGCAGTTTTGGCGTCACCCGAGGGTCCTATAATTCACCCCTCCACTTT. The whole variable domain, filled in from reference TRBV28 and TRBJ1-6, reads DVKVTQSSRYLVKRTGEKVFLECVQDMDHENMFWYRQDPGLGLRLIYFSYDVKMKEKGDIPEGYSVSREKKERFSLILESASTNQTSMYLCASSFGVTRGSYNSPLHFGNGTRLTVT.

In its sample, this clonotype is medium-sized. The rearrangement joins TRBV7-2 to TRBJ2-7; no firm D call. This CDR3 has 13 residues. Germline V gene lookup returns CDR1 SGHTA and CDR2 FQGNSA. V lost 5 bases and J lost 8, with 16 bases in between. The CDR3 spells CASSLTPPSQQYF. The CDR3 DNA is TGTGCCAGCAGCCTCACCCCCCCGTCGCAGCAGTACTTC.

The table lists this clonotype with a few counts. The chain combines TRBV18 with TRBJ1-6, with 8 bases lining up with TRBD1. With V trimmed by 4 bases and J by 7 bases, 9 bases remained unmatched. The CDR3 loop spans 16 amino acids. Germline V CDR1 and CDR2: KGHSH, LQKENI. The CDR3: CASSHSQTGVNSPLHF. CDR3 nucleotides: TGTGCCAGCTCACACTCCCAGACAGGGGTCAATTCACCCCTCCACTTT.

This clonotype was recorded a few times. The rearrangement links TRBV28 to TRBJ1-5, with D possibly TRBD1 on 5 matching bases. V was clipped by 6 bases and J by 1 base, with 10 bases between them. The germline V gene encodes CDR1 MDHEN and CDR2 SYDVKM. The CDR3 sequence is 14 residues long. The CDR3: CASRPTVSNQPQHF. The DNA of the CDR3 is TGTGCCAGCAGACCGACAGTAAGCAATCAGCCCCAGCATTTT. The variable domain in full, with the rest retrieved from reference TRBV28 and TRBJ1-5, is DVKVTQSSRYLVKRTGEKVFLECVQDMDHENMFWYRQDPGLGLRLIYFSYDVKMKEKGDIPEGYSVSREKKERFSLILESASTNQTSMYLCASRPTVSNQPQHFGDGTRLSIL.

This clonotype was recorded at least ten times. This sequence joins TRBV19 and TRBJ2-1, with 12 bases fitting TRBD2. Germline loops: CDR1 LNHDA, CDR2 SQIVND (reference sequence). The ends lost 5 bases at V and 9 bases at J; junction bases unmatched: 5. CDR3 length: 14 amino acids. CDR3: CASSLAGGFGEQFF. The DNA of the CDR3 is TGTGCCAGTAGTCTAGCGGGAGGGTTCGGTGAGCAGTTCTTC.

By sample share, this clonotype is medium-sized. This chain connects TRBV18 to TRBJ1-6, with D possibly matching TRBD1 (5 bases). Trimming removed 5 bases at V and 5 bases at J, with 13 bases between. This CDR3 is built from 15 residues. In germline, CDR1 is KGHSH, CDR2 LQKENI. DNA for the CDR3: TGTGCCAGCTCAACAATCCGGGACGATAATTCACCCCTCCACTTT. This translates into CASSTIRDDNSPLHF.

This clonotype is classed as medium-sized (0.01 to 0.1%). The J gene is TRBJ1-1, the V gene TRBV28; perhaps TRBD1 as D (5 bases). Germline CDR1 and CDR2: MDHEN and SYDVKM. This CDR3 region has 15 residues. Trimming stripped 6 bases from V and 0 bases from J, with 14 bases between. This chain's CDR3 is CASRPGTVLNTEAFF. As DNA, the CDR3 is TGTGCCAGCAGGCCGGGGACGGTCCTGAACACTGAAGCTTTCTTT.

There are many counts of this clonotype. This chain connects TRBV7-9 to TRBJ2-1; 10 nucleotides match TRBD2. The V gene's germline CDR1 is SEHNR and CDR2 FQNEAQ (reference sequence). The CDR3 has 15 amino acids. J lost 4 bases, V lost 6 bases, and 6 bases had no gene match. CDR3 DNA sequence: TGTGCCAGCAGTACTGGTAGCGGGGGGTACAATGAGCAGTTCTTC. Encoded protein: CASSTGSGGYNEQFF. Full variable domain (remainder filled in from reference TRBV7-9 and TRBJ2-1): DTGVSQNPRHKITKRGQNVTFRCDPISEHNRLYWYRQTLGQGPEFLTYFQNEAQLEKSRLLSDRFSAERPKGSFSTLEIQRTEQGDSAMYLCASSTGSGGYNEQFFGPGTRLTVL.

This clonotype came up many times. The chain recombines TRBV28 with TRBJ2-7, with D maybe TRBD1 (6 bases). This CDR3 comprises 16 residues. Trimming pared 6 bases from V and 5 bases from J, leaving 23 bases between. Germline CDR1 MDHEN, CDR2 SYDVKM. The CDR3 is CASRDRFGIIEDEQYF. CDR3 coding DNA: TGTGCCAGCAGAGACAGGTTCGGGATTATAGAAGACGAGCAGTACTTC.